The rows below give T cell receptor beta chains drawn from one sample of a study of T cell responses to AZD1222 COVID-19 vaccine. Sequenced by immunoSEQ multiplex PCR; TCRdb stores in-frame clones only, minus some. The table shows 150,000 to 200,000 clones, with 80% to 90% occurring only once. The sequencing here drew on peripheral blood, taken on day 0 of AZD1222 vaccination. The receptors were gathered from an adult in good health. The CDR3 runs from the conserved cysteine through the conserved F or W. The D gene is left open where the match is weak. A row's size may be missing; if present it is once, few, many or a size class.

D gene: NA; V gene: TRBV10-2; clone size: NA; J gene: TRBJ1-1; CDR3 DNA: TGCGCCAGCAGTGAGGGGGGCTTTGAAGCTTTCTTT; CDR3 protein: CASSEGGFEAFF
D gene: NA; V gene: TRBV7-9; clone size: NA; J gene: TRBJ1-1; CDR3 DNA: TGTGCCAGCAGCTCGGGGCCCAACACTGAAGCTTTCTTT; CDR3 protein: CASSSGPNTEAFF
D gene: NA; V gene: TRBV30; clone size: few; J gene: TRBJ2-7; CDR3 DNA: TGTGCCTGGAGGGGGATTGGGAAGTACGAGCAGTACTTC; CDR3 protein: CAWRGIGKYEQYF
D gene: NA; V gene: TRBV24-1; clone size: NA; J gene: TRBJ2-2; CDR3 DNA: TGTGCCACCAGTGATTTACGGTCGCCGAACACCGGGGAGCTGTTTTTT; CDR3 protein: CATSDLRSPNTGELFF
D gene: NA; V gene: TRBV6-2/TRBV6-3; clone size: NA; J gene: TRBJ1-2; CDR3 DNA: TGTGCCAGCAGTTACCGGTCGACAGCAAACTATGGCTACACCTTC; CDR3 protein: CASSYRSTANYGYTF
D gene: TRBD1; V gene: TRBV2; clone size: NA; J gene: TRBJ2-7; CDR3 DNA: TGTGCCAGCAGTGGGGACAGCTACGAGCAGTACTTC; CDR3 protein: CASSGDSYEQYF
D gene: NA; V gene: TRBV5-4; clone size: NA; J gene: TRBJ1-2; CDR3 DNA: TGTGCCAGCAGCTTGGTCTTCGACAGTAACTATGGCTACACCTTC; CDR3 protein: CASSLVFDSNYGYTF
D gene: NA; V gene: TRBV11-3; clone size: once; J gene: TRBJ2-1; CDR3 DNA: TGTGCCAGCAGCTTAGACTCCAATGAGCAGTTCTTC; CDR3 protein: CASSLDSNEQFF
D gene: NA; V gene: TRBV7-2; clone size: NA; J gene: TRBJ2-7; CDR3 DNA: TGTGCCAGCAGCTTTGACAGGATTCACTCCTACGAGCAGTACTTC; CDR3 protein: CASSFDRIHSYEQYF
D gene: NA; V gene: TRBV11-3; clone size: NA; J gene: TRBJ1-2; CDR3 DNA: TGTGCCAGCAGCTTAGATCCCGGCCTAGTACTCTATGGCTACACCTTC; CDR3 protein: CASSLDPGLVLYGYTF
D gene: NA; V gene: TRBV24-1; clone size: NA; J gene: TRBJ2-2; CDR3 DNA: TGTGCCACCAGTGATCAGCGGACGGGGGCGAACACCGGGGAGCTGTTTTTT; CDR3 protein: CATSDQRTGANTGELFF
D gene: NA; V gene: TRBV20-1; clone size: NA; J gene: TRBJ1-1; CDR3 DNA: TGCAGTGCTAGCACTGAAGCTTTCTTT; CDR3 protein: CSASTEAFF
D gene: TRBD1; V gene: TRBV9; clone size: NA; J gene: TRBJ1-2; CDR3 DNA: TGTGCCAGCAGCGTAACCCGGACAGGGGCCAACTATGGCTACACCTTC; CDR3 protein: CASSVTRTGANYGYTF
D gene: NA; V gene: TRBV3-1/TRBV3-2; clone size: NA; J gene: TRBJ2-7; CDR3 DNA: TGTGCCAGCAGCCGCGCGACATTGACCTCCTACGAGCAGTACTTC; CDR3 protein: CASSRATLTSYEQYF
D gene: NA; V gene: TRBV2; clone size: NA; J gene: TRBJ2-5; CDR3 DNA: TGTGCCAGCAGTGCTTGGGGCGGAGAAGAGACCCAGTACTTC; CDR3 protein: CASSAWGGEETQYF
D gene: TRBD2; V gene: TRBV5-1; clone size: NA; J gene: TRBJ2-3; CDR3 DNA: TGCGCCAGCAGCTTGGCGGTTTTAGCGGGGGGTTCGGCAGATACGCAGTATTTT; CDR3 protein: CASSLAVLAGGSADTQYF
D gene: NA; V gene: TRBV7-2; clone size: NA; J gene: TRBJ2-7; CDR3 DNA: TGTGCCAGCAGCTTATCCTACGGGTCGGGTCGCGAGCAGTACTTC; CDR3 protein: CASSLSYGSGREQYF
D gene: NA; V gene: TRBV5-6; clone size: NA; J gene: TRBJ1-5; CDR3 DNA: TGTGCCAGCAGCTTGGGGCAGCCCAATCAGCCCCAGCATTTT; CDR3 protein: CASSLGQPNQPQHF
D gene: NA; V gene: TRBV7-8; clone size: NA; J gene: TRBJ2-5; CDR3 DNA: TGTGCCAGCACCCGACGGGCGAGTCAAGAGACCCAGTACTTC; CDR3 protein: CASTRRASQETQYF
D gene: TRBD1; V gene: TRBV30; clone size: NA; J gene: TRBJ1-2; CDR3 DNA: TGTGCCTGGTCAGGGGGCGACTATGGCTACACCTTC; CDR3 protein: CAWSGGDYGYTF
D gene: NA; V gene: TRBV19; clone size: NA; J gene: TRBJ2-5; CDR3 DNA: TGTGCCAGTAGTATGGATCACAGGTTGGAGGAGACCCAGTACTTC; CDR3 protein: CASSMDHRLEETQYF
D gene: TRBD2; V gene: TRBV14; clone size: NA; J gene: TRBJ2-2; CDR3 DNA: TGTGCCAGCAGCCAAGGATTTTCTAGCGGGGGTTTCACCGGGGAGCTGTTTTTT; CDR3 protein: CASSQGFSSGGFTGELFF
D gene: NA; V gene: TRBV7-9; clone size: NA; J gene: TRBJ1-4; CDR3 DNA: TGTGCCAGCAGCTTAGCGAGGACAGTCCTAACGGATGAAAAACTGTTTTTT; CDR3 protein: CASSLARTVLTDEKLFF
D gene: NA; V gene: TRBV28; clone size: NA; J gene: TRBJ2-7; CDR3 DNA: TGTGCCAGCAGTACCAGTCAGGGTTTCGGATTACGAGAGCAGTACTTC; CDR3 protein: CASSTSQGFGLREQYF
D gene: TRBD1; V gene: TRBV19; clone size: NA; J gene: TRBJ2-3; CDR3 DNA: TGTGCCAGTCAGGGGGCCGGTACAGATACGCAGTATTTT; CDR3 protein: CASQGAGTDTQYF
D gene: TRBD2; V gene: TRBV6-5; clone size: NA; J gene: TRBJ2-3; CDR3 DNA: TGTGCCAGCTGGGACTATACAGATACGCAGTATTTT; CDR3 protein: CASWDYTDTQYF
D gene: TRBD1; V gene: TRBV18; clone size: NA; J gene: TRBJ1-3; CDR3 DNA: TGTGCCAGCTCACCTACGGACAGGGTTTCCTTCTCTGGAAACACCATATATTTT; CDR3 protein: CASSPTDRVSFSGNTIYF
D gene: TRBD1; V gene: TRBV10-3; clone size: few; J gene: TRBJ2-5; CDR3 DNA: TGTGCCATCAGTGAGTCTCCGACAGGGGCCCAAGAGACCCAGTACTTC; CDR3 protein: CAISESPTGAQETQYF
D gene: TRBD2; V gene: TRBV4-3; clone size: NA; J gene: TRBJ2-1; CDR3 DNA: TGCGCCAGCAGCCAAGGTCCTAGCGGGGTCAGCTCCTACAATGAGCAGTTCTTC; CDR3 protein: CASSQGPSGVSSYNEQFF
D gene: NA; V gene: TRBV2; clone size: NA; J gene: TRBJ2-1; CDR3 DNA: TGTGCCAGCAGCGCCTCCGGATACAATGAGCAGTTCTTC; CDR3 protein: CASSASGYNEQFF
D gene: NA; V gene: TRBV9; clone size: NA; J gene: TRBJ1-2; CDR3 DNA: TGTGCCAGCAGCGTAGACAGGAACTATGGCTACACCTTC; CDR3 protein: CASSVDRNYGYTF
D gene: NA; V gene: TRBV5-1; clone size: once; J gene: TRBJ2-3; CDR3 DNA: TGCGCCAGCAGCCCGCAAGGAGTCGATACGCAGTATTTT; CDR3 protein: CASSPQGVDTQYF
D gene: NA; V gene: TRBV27; clone size: NA; J gene: TRBJ2-4; CDR3 DNA: TGTGCCAGCAGTGAGAGGAAACGAGGGTTAGCCAAAAACATTCAGTACTTC; CDR3 protein: CASSERKRGLAKNIQYF
D gene: NA; V gene: TRBV19; clone size: NA; J gene: TRBJ2-5; CDR3 DNA: TGTGCCGCAGGGCTGGGGACCCCTGGGACCCAGTACTTC; CDR3 protein: CAAGLGTPGTQYF
D gene: NA; V gene: TRBV7-2; clone size: NA; J gene: TRBJ1-6; CDR3 DNA: TGTGCCAGCAGCTTAGCCAATTATAACGGTTCACCCCTCCACTTT; CDR3 protein: CASSLANYNGSPLHF
D gene: TRBD2; V gene: TRBV19; clone size: NA; J gene: TRBJ2-2; CDR3 DNA: TGTGCCAGTAGTACCAGACCCCAGTTGAGTAGCGGGGGTTTCACCGGGGAGCTGTTTTTT; CDR3 protein: CASSTRPQLSSGGFTGELFF
D gene: NA; V gene: TRBV5-6; clone size: NA; J gene: TRBJ2-7; CDR3 DNA: TGTGCCAGCAGCCCATCGACAGGCTGGAGATCCTACGAGCAGTACTTC; CDR3 protein: CASSPSTGWRSYEQYF
D gene: NA; V gene: TRBV19; clone size: NA; J gene: TRBJ1-5; CDR3 DNA: TGTGCCAGTAGTTACGGGCTCGGAAGCAATCAGCCCCAGCATTTT; CDR3 protein: CASSYGLGSNQPQHF
D gene: TRBD1; V gene: TRBV7-9; clone size: NA; J gene: TRBJ2-1; CDR3 DNA: TGTGCCAGCAGCTCGGGAACAGGGGTTACCAATGAGCAGTTCTTC; CDR3 protein: CASSSGTGVTNEQFF
D gene: NA; V gene: TRBV5-1; clone size: NA; J gene: TRBJ2-4; CDR3 DNA: TGCGCCAGCAGCTTGAGTGCGGAAAACATTCAGTACTTC; CDR3 protein: CASSLSAENIQYF
D gene: TRBD2; V gene: TRBV10-2; clone size: NA; J gene: TRBJ2-5; CDR3 DNA: TGCGCCAGCAGTGACCCAGGACTAGCGGGGGGAAGGGAGACCCAGTACTTC; CDR3 protein: CASSDPGLAGGRETQYF
D gene: NA; V gene: TRBV2; clone size: NA; J gene: TRBJ1-2; CDR3 DNA: TGTGCCAGCAGTGCCGAGGGGTATCTTGGCTACACCTTC; CDR3 protein: CASSAEGYLGYTF
D gene: NA; V gene: TRBV4-1; clone size: NA; J gene: TRBJ1-1; CDR3 DNA: TGCGCCAGCAGCCAAGAGGTACGAGGCCCTATGAACACTGAAGCTTTCTTT; CDR3 protein: CASSQEVRGPMNTEAFF
D gene: TRBD1; V gene: TRBV10-3; clone size: NA; J gene: TRBJ2-3; CDR3 DNA: TGTGCCATCAGTGAACAGGGGACAGATACGCAGTATTTT; CDR3 protein: CAISEQGTDTQYF
D gene: TRBD2; V gene: TRBV3-1/TRBV3-2; clone size: NA; J gene: TRBJ2-1; CDR3 DNA: TGTGCCAGCAGCCAAGATTCCGTGGTGGGACTAGGGGTCAATGAGCAGTTCTTC; CDR3 protein: CASSQDSVVGLGVNEQFF